This TCR beta chain comes out of a study of CD8+ T cells in alopecia areata. Study at large: Tofacitinib was taken orally by treated patients, and the dose was 5 to 10 mg twice daily. People stayed on tofacitinib for 6 to 18 months, then stopped the drug for 6 months. Study-level findings and limits: Baseline CD8+ expansion's link to response remains uncertain, as there was one nonresponder. Scalp and blood retained many expanded lesional clones during tofacitinib.

The CDR3 length is 16 residues. CDR1 and CDR2 from the germline V gene are MNHEY and SMNVEV (reference sequence). Losses at the gene ends were 4 bases for V and 8 bases for J; bases not matched to a gene: 15. As the sequencing template, cDNA was produced by extracting RNA and reverse transcribing it. Sequenced by immunoSEQ multiplex PCR; TCRdb stores in-frame clones only, minus some. Of fewer than 250,000 clones in the sample, 60% were seen once. Treatment reported: oral pan-JAK inhibitor, 5-10 mg twice daily. On this clone itself: The antigen is not known.

This chain links TRBV27 with TRBJ1-2; 8 nucleotides agree with TRBD1. Here the sequenced sample was CD4+ T cells sorted from blood, taken at week 24, from a patient treated with tofacitinib. This receptor was obtained from a human donor with alopecia areata. The CDR3 here is CASSSGLRQGARGYTF. CDR3 coding DNA: TGTGCCAGCAGTTCGGGATTACGTCAGGGGGCAAGGGGCTACACCTTC.